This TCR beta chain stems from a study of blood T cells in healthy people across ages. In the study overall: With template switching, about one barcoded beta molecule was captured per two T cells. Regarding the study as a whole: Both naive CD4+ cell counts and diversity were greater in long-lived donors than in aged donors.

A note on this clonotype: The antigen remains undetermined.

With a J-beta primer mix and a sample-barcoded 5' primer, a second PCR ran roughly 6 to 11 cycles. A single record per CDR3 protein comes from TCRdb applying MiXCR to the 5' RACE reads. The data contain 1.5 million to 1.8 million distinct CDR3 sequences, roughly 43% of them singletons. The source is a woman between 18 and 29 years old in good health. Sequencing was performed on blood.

CDR3: CATSAGQVSYNEQFF. The CDR3 DNA sequence: TGTGCCACCAGTGCGGGACAGGTCTCCTACAATGAGCAGTTCTTC. The chain is built from TRBV24-1 and TRBJ2-1, with 8 bases that match TRBD1. CDR1 and CDR2 from the germline V gene are KGHDR and SFDVKD. V lost 5 bases, J lost 0 bases, and 2 bases stayed unmatched. The CDR3 contains 15 residues.